This TCR beta chain was recorded in a study of CD8 T cells in Susac syndrome. Looked up from germline, CDR1 is SGHVS and CDR2 is FNYEAQ. This CDR3 spans 14 amino acids. As concerns this clonotype: The target antigen is unknown. One end of the junction fails to match germline, which may point to a read error.

Study results and limitations: The study recognized that its TCR sequencing and HLA analysis covered a relatively small number of individuals.

Blood CD8+ and CD4+ T cells underwent high-throughput TCR beta sequencing. Negative isolation was applied to CD8+ and CD4+ T cells, and FACS enrichment was applied to TEMRA cells. The RNA, 0.5 to 1 ug, was put through reverse transcription using random hexamers. An immunoSEQ multiplex PCR generated amplified TCR beta CDR3 products spanning 54 Vbeta and 13 Jbeta. Using its own MiXCR run on the immunoSEQ multiplex PCR reads, TCRdb lists one record per CDR3 protein. The sample contains about 140,000 distinct CDR3 sequences, 90% to 95% of which appear only once. The TCR was taken from a human donor in good health. The rearrangement uses TRBV7-6 and TRBJ2-3; TRBD2 agrees at 7 bases. Sequenced input: CD8+ T cells from PBMCs. The CDR3 coding sequence is TGTGCCAGCAGCCTAGCGGAGCTCACAGATACGCAGTATTTT. It codes for CASSLAELTDTQYF.